This T cell receptor (beta chain) originates from a study of T cells after yellow fever vaccination. The sample holds a few counts of this clonotype. 5'RACE template switching produced TCR cDNA carrying a universal primer site and UMIs. A single record per CDR3 protein comes from TCRdb applying MiXCR to the 5' RACE reads. This sample yields about 220,000 distinct CDR3 sequences, of which roughly 6.8% are seen a single time; 1% to 1.2% belongs to the top ten. Trimming removed 2 bases from V and 4 bases from J, with 5 bases in between. The CDR3 consists of 12 residues. CDR1 is SGHTA, CDR2 FQGNSA, per germline.

The rearrangement joins TRBV7-2 to TRBJ2-5; D gene unclear. The clonotype comes from a man aged 25 to 45 who received the YFV17D yellow fever vaccine. The specimen comprised CD4+ T cells sorted from PBMCs, sampled on the day of the yellow fever booster vaccination. The CDR3 sequence is CASSLLSETQYF. The CDR3 nucleotides are TGTGCCAGCAGCTTATTATCAGAGACCCAGTACTTC. The entire variable domain, with the rest obtained from reference TRBV7-2 and TRBJ2-5, is as follows: GAGVSQSPSNKVTEKGKDVELRCDPISGHTALYWYRQSLGQGLEFLIYFQGNSAPDKSGLPSDRFSAERTGGSVSTLTIQRTQQEDSAVYLCASSLLSETQYFGPGTRLLVL.